This T cell receptor beta chain was found in a study of blood T cell repertoires in COVID-19. Across the whole study: Sites in the United States, Italy and Spain provided acute and convalescent COVID-19 samples. PBMCs, B-cell-depleted T cells, or T cells were the source of the cDNA or gDNA that made up the material.

Original analysis: Reference gene primer amplification yielded estimated nucleated cell counts. Only in-frame clones appear in the TCRdb table, and some are missing; sequencing was by immunoSEQ multiplex PCR. The D gene and trimming were derived from the DNA, and the V and J assignments and clone size from that table. The table includes some 170,000 clones, over 70% detected once. In this sample, this clone turned up many times. Germline V gene data show CDR1 as SGHTA and CDR2 as FQGNSA. Trimming shortened V by 1 base and J by 1 base, and 10 bases separated the two germline ends. This CDR3 comprises 15 residues.

Sequencing was done on a sample of peripheral blood. The genes are TRBV7-2 and TRBJ1-1, with D unclear. The receptor was derived from a woman of 80 years or more with active or convalescent COVID-19. CDR3 DNA sequence: TGTGCCAGCAGCTTAGGGCCCAGTGGGAACACTGAAGCTTTCTTT. Encoded protein: CASSLGPSGNTEAFF. The whole variable domain, filled in from reference TRBV7-2 and TRBJ1-1, reads GAGVSQSPSNKVTEKGKDVELRCDPISGHTALYWYRQSLGQGLEFLIYFQGNSAPDKSGLPSDRFSAERTGGSVSTLTIQRTQQEDSAVYLCASSLGPSGNTEAFFGQGTRLTVV.